A single sample gave rise to the 20 T cell receptor beta chains below, sequenced in a study of shared clonotypes between healthy human individuals. TCRdb keeps only in-frame clones here, not all; method: immunoSEQ multiplex PCR. The data contain around 480,000 clones, about 75% of them singletons. The sequenced material came from PBMCs. All receptors derive from a woman in her thirties or forties in good health. Some clones in this sample may be carry-over from other donors' samples.

CDR3 in amino acids: CASSLDTGVYNEQFF. The CDR3 coding sequence is TGTGCCAGCAGCTTAGATACGGGGGTCTACAATGAGCAGTTCTTC. This chain connects TRBV11-2 to TRBJ2-1; possible D gene TRBD2, 6 bases. With 0 bases removed from V and 3 bases from J, the gap between germline ends came to 9 bases. The CDR3 runs 15 residues. Per germline, CDR1 SGHAT and CDR2 FQNNGV.

This chain joins TRBV10-3 and TRBJ2-3, with 11 bases that match TRBD2. Germline trimming cut 2 bases from V and 1 base from J; bases unmatched to any gene: 5. The CDR3 loop spans 17 amino acids. Germline V gene lookup returns CDR1 ENHRY and CDR2 SYGVKD. CDR3 DNA: TGTGCCATCAGTGAGGAACTAGCGGGGGATGGCACAGATACGCAGTATTTT. Residues: CAISEELAGDGTDTQYF.

The chain couples TRBV7-9 to TRBJ2-7, with a weak D call TRBD1 (6 bases). This CDR3 has 14 amino acids. CDR1 is SEHNR and CDR2 is FQNEAQ in the germline V gene (reference sequence). V lost 5 bases to trimming and J lost 1 base, with 12 bases between them. As DNA, the CDR3 is TGTGCCAGCAGCCGGACAGCCAATTCCTACGAGCAGTACTTC. Translated, it gives CASSRTANSYEQYF. Complete variable domain (other parts from reference TRBV7-9 and TRBJ2-7): DTGVSQNPRHKITKRGQNVTFRCDPISEHNRLYWYRQTLGQGPEFLTYFQNEAQLEKSRLLSDRFSAERPKGSFSTLEIQRTEQGDSAMYLCASSRTANSYEQYFGPGTRLTVT.

The chain links TRBV28 to TRBJ1-5, with 9 bases aligning to TRBD1. J was trimmed by 0 bases and V by 6 bases; bases with no gene match: 9. Germline V gives CDR1 MDHEN, CDR2 SYDVKM. The CDR3 runs 17 residues. The chain's CDR3 is CASRNRDRDYSNQPQHF. As DNA, the CDR3 is TGTGCCAGCAGGAACCGGGACAGGGATTATAGCAATCAGCCCCAGCATTTT.

Many counts were recorded for this clone. The chain joins TRBV5-1 to TRBJ2-2; the match to TRBD2 covers 9 bases. The CDR3 covers 16 residues. Germline CDR1 and CDR2: SGHRS and YFSETQ. Losses at the gene ends were 4 bases for V and 3 bases for J; bases not matched to a gene: 7. In DNA form, the CDR3 reads TGCGCCAGCAGCAAACGGACTAGCGAGTACACCGGGGAGCTGTTTTTT. Translated: CASSKRTSEYTGELFF.

The chain carries TRBV27 and TRBJ2-1; no clear D gene. Germline V CDR1 and CDR2: MNHEY, SMNVEV (reference sequence). The CDR3 is 11 residues long. Deletions cut 4 bases from V and 8 bases from J, with 6 bases between. CDR3 DNA: TGTGCCAGCAGTTCGGTTTATGAGCAGTTCTTC. It translates to CASSSVYEQFF.

The chain couples TRBV5-6 to TRBJ1-2; no firm D call. The germline V gene has CDR1 SGHDT and CDR2 YYEEEE. CDR3 length: 15 residues. V was cut by 2 bases and J by 3 bases, with 14 bases left in between. The CDR3 sequence is CASSLRQVRYYGYTF. DNA for the CDR3: TGTGCCAGCAGCTTACGGCAAGTTCGCTACTATGGCTACACCTTC. Full variable domain (remainder filled in from reference TRBV5-6 and TRBJ1-2): DAGVTQSPTHLIKTRGQQVTLRCSPKSGHDTVSWYQQALGQGPQFIFQYYEEEERQRGNFPDRFSGHQFPNYSSELNVNALLLGDSALYLCASSLRQVRYYGYTFGSGTRLTVV.

This clone came up many times. The identical CDR3 is also encoded by other nucleotide sequences in the sample. The rearrangement links TRBV7-9 to TRBJ1-2, with 7 nucleotides matching TRBD1. This CDR3 is built from 14 residues. CDR1 SEHNR and CDR2 FQNEAQ come from the germline V gene (reference sequence). The V segment lost 1 base and the J segment 8 bases; nucleotides outside the gene matches: 7. CDR3 region: CASSLDTGAPGYTF. CDR3 nucleotides: TGTGCCAGCAGCTTAGATACAGGGGCACCCGGCTACACCTTC.

CDR3 DNA sequence: TGTGCCACCAGCAGAGATACAGGCCAAGAGACCCAGTACTTC. It codes for CATSRDTGQETQYF. The chain has TRBV15 and TRBJ2-5, with D maybe TRBD1 (5 bases). The germline gives CDR1 LNHNV, CDR2 YYDKDF (reference sequence). The CDR3 spans 14 residues. Trimming removed 0 bases from V and 1 base from J, with 6 bases in between.

The chain uses TRBV5-1 and TRBJ2-2; 9 bases align to TRBD1. V lost 4 bases, J lost 1 base, and 2 bases stayed unmatched. CDR3 length: 15 residues. CDR1 SGHRS and CDR2 YFSETQ come from the germline V gene. CDR3 DNA sequence: TGCGCCAGCAGCCGGGGACAGGGGAACACCGGGGAGCTGTTTTTT. This sequence encodes CASSRGQGNTGELFF. Filled out from reference TRBV5-1 and TRBJ2-2, the complete variable domain reads KAGVTQTPRYLIKTRGQQVTLSCSPISGHRSVSWYQQTPGQGLQFLFEYFSETQRNKGNFPGRFSGRQFSNSRSEMNVSTLELGDSALYLCASSRGQGNTGELFFGEGSRLTVL.

The sample holds one count of this clone. The rearrangement uses TRBV11-2 and TRBJ2-7; D perhaps matches TRBD1 (6 bases). CDR1 is SGHAT, CDR2 FQNNGV, per germline. Trimming removed 2 bases from V and 2 bases from J, with 7 bases in between. CDR3 length equals 13 residues. CDR3 in amino acids: CASSLNRAYEQYF. DNA of the CDR3: TGTGCCAGCAGCTTAAACAGGGCCTACGAGCAGTACTTC.

The chain links TRBV6-5 to TRBJ1-5; 7 bases are shared with TRBD1. This CDR3 contains 14 residues. V lost 3 bases and J lost 6; bases outside the gene matches: 5. Germline CDR1 MNHEY, CDR2 SVGAGI. This CDR3 reads CASSYVGGSQPQHF. The CDR3 DNA reads TGTGCCAGCAGTTATGTAGGGGGCAGTCAGCCCCAGCATTTT.

The chain employs TRBV27 and TRBJ2-3; 8 bases fit TRBD2. The junction had 14 bases not matched to a gene; V was cut back by 1 base and J by 5 bases. The CDR3 is 18 amino acids. The germline gives CDR1 MNHEY, CDR2 SMNVEV (reference sequence). CDR3 amino acids: CASSLFSVGREIGDTQYF. The CDR3 coding sequence is TGTGCCAGCAGTTTATTTTCCGTCGGGAGGGAGATTGGAGATACGCAGTATTTT.

The rearrangement joins TRBV11-2 to TRBJ2-7; 12 bases match TRBD2. V was pared by 5 bases and J by 4 bases, with 9 bases of the junction left unmatched. This CDR3 is 16 amino acids long. Germline V gene data show CDR1 as SGHAT and CDR2 as FQNNGV. CDR3 residues: CASSATSGRVRYEQYF. The CDR3 bases are TGTGCCAGCAGCGCGACTAGCGGGAGAGTTCGGTACGAGCAGTACTTC.

The gene calls are TRBV5-8 and TRBJ1-1; D is unresolved. CDR1 and CDR2 from the germline V gene are SGHTS and YDEGEE. This CDR3 region has 14 residues. V dropped 4 bases and J dropped 0 bases, with 10 bases sitting between them. The CDR3 protein is CASSPGRMNTEAFF. The DNA for the CDR3 is TGTGCCAGCAGCCCAGGCAGGATGAACACTGAAGCTTTCTTT.

The chain uses TRBV28 and TRBJ1-4; no reliable D call. Looked up from germline, CDR1 is MDHEN and CDR2 is SYDVKM. Trimming took off 3 bases at V and 6 bases at J, with 14 bases between the two ends. CDR3 size: 15 residues. This CDR3 is CASSLDRQTDEKLFF. CDR3 bases: TGTGCCAGCAGTTTGGATCGGCAGACTGATGAAAAACTGTTTTTT.

The V gene is TRBV6-6, the J gene TRBJ1-2, with D possibly matching TRBD1 (6 bases). The CDR3 runs 13 residues. V was shortened by 2 bases and J by 3 bases, with 7 bases between the two germline ends. CDR1 is MNHNY, CDR2 SVGAGI, per germline (reference sequence). CDR3 loop: CASSYGQHYGYTF. CDR3 in DNA: TGTGCCAGCAGTTACGGACAGCACTATGGCTACACCTTC.

This chain joins TRBV27 and TRBJ1-4, with no clear D. V lost 2 bases to trimming and J lost 5 bases, with 9 bases between them. Germline V gene lookup returns CDR1 MNHEY and CDR2 SMNVEV (reference sequence). The CDR3 spans 14 residues. CDR3 in amino acids: CASSLQQPNEKLFF. The CDR3 DNA reads TGTGCCAGCAGTTTACAACAGCCGAATGAAAAACTGTTTTTT.

The chain joins TRBV7-6 to TRBJ2-4; D may be TRBD1 or TRBD2 (5 bases each). The length of the CDR3 is 14 residues. Trimming shortened V by 4 bases and J by 7 bases, and 14 bases separated the two germline ends. Germline lookup yields CDR1 SGHVS and CDR2 FNYEAQ. The CDR3 sequence: CASSSGDVRNIQYF. DNA of the CDR3: TGTGCCAGCAGCTCTGGGGACGTGAGGAACATTCAGTACTTC.

The chain is built from TRBV11-2 and TRBJ1-5; TRBD1 aligns across 8 bases. This CDR3 has 15 residues. V lost 2 bases to trimming and J lost 5 bases; unmatched junction nucleotides: 5. The germline gives CDR1 SGHAT, CDR2 FQNNGV. The CDR3 loop reads CASSLQTGGDQPQHF. CDR3 bases: TGTGCCAGCAGCTTACAAACAGGGGGAGATCAGCCCCAGCATTTT.